This T cell receptor beta chain appears in the sequencing data of a study of blood T cell repertoires in COVID-19. Study as a whole: COVID-19 samples collected from the United States, Italy and Spain covered acute and convalescent phases. Sample material is recorded as cDNA or gDNA derived from T cells, B-cell-depleted T cells, or PBMCs.

The sample holds a few counts of this clone. Original data processing: Nucleated cell number was recorded as an estimate derived from reference gene primer amplification. Sequenced by immunoSEQ multiplex PCR; TCRdb stores in-frame clones only, minus some. D and trimming come from the DNA, and the V and J calls and clone size come from that table. This table holds tens of thousands of clones, around 84% found once. The CDR3 extends over 15 amino acids. The V gene end was trimmed by 4 bases and the J gene end by 2 bases; junction bases not matched to a gene: 4. Germline-derived CDR1 and CDR2 are WSHSY and SAAADI.

The J gene is TRBJ2-5, the V gene TRBV10-2; the match to TRBD2 covers 10 bases. The source material was peripheral blood. The clonotype originates from a human donor in a cohort sampled during active COVID-19. In nucleotides, the CDR3 is TGCGCCAGCAGTGCTCTAGCGGGAGATCAAGAGACCCAGTACTTC. Translated, it gives CASSALAGDQETQYF.